This T cell receptor (beta chain) was identified during a study of T cells in Graves' hyperthyroidism and ophthalmopathy. Study background: Sampling of peripheral blood happened at initial diagnosis, prior to any treatment.

Patients having uncontrolled infection, another autoimmune disease, pregnancy or lactation were not included. TCR beta CDR3 regions were amplified from RNA. With the HTBI primer set, the TCR CDR3 went through a first round of RT-PCR. MiXCR, applied by TCRdb to the multiplex PCR reads, yields one record per CDR3 protein. The sample contains over 150,000 distinct CDR3 sequences, about 15% of which appear only once. This clonotype was counted ten times or more. Sequenced material: blood. This receptor was taken from a woman between 50 and 59 years old with Graves' hyperthyroidism.

The CDR3 loop reads CASSSTGGGPQHF. The DNA for the CDR3 is TGTGCCAGCAGTTCAACAGGGGGGGGGCCCCAGCATTTT. V and J are TRBV28 and TRBJ1-5; TRBD1 aligns across 8 bases. Germline CDR1 reads MDHEN; CDR2 reads SYDVKM. The length of the CDR3 is 13 residues. V shed 4 bases and J 9 bases; nucleotides not matched to a gene: 5.